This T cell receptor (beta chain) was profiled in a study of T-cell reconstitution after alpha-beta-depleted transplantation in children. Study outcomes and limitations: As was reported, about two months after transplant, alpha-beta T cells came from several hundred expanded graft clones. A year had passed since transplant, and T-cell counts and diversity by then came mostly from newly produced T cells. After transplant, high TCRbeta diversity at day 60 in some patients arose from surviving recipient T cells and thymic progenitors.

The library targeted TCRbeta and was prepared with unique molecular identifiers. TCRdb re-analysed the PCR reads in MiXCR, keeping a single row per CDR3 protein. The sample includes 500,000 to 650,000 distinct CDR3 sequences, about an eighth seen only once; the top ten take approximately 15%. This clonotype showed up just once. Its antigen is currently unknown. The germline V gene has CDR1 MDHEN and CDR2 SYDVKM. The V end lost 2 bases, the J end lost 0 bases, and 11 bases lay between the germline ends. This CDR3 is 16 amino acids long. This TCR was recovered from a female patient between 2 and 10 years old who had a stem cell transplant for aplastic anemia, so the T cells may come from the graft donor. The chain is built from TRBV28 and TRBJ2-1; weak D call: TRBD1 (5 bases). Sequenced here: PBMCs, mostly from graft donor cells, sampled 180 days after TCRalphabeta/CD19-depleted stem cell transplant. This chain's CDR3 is CASSLRGRSSYNEQFF. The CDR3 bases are TGTGCCAGCAGTTTAAGGGGCCGAAGCTCCTACAATGAGCAGTTCTTC.